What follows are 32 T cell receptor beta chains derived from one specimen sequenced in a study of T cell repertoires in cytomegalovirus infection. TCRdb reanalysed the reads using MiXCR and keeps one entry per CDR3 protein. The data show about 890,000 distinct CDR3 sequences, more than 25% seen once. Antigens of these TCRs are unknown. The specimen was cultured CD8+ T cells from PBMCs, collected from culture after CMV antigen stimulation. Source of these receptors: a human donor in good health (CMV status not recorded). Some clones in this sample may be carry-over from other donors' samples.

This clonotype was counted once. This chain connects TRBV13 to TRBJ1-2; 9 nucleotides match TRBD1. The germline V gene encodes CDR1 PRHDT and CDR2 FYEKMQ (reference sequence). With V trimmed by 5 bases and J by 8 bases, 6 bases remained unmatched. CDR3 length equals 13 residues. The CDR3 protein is CASSTRTGVGYTF. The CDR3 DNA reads TGTGCCAGCAGCACACGGACAGGGGTCGGCTACACCTTC.

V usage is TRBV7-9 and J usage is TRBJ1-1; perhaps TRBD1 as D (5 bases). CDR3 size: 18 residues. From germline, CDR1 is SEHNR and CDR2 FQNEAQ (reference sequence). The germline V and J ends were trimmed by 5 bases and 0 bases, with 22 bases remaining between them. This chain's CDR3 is CASSPRVLGGALNTEAFF. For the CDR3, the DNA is TGTGCCAGCAGCCCTAGAGTACTCGGGGGAGCGCTGAACACTGAAGCTTTCTTT.

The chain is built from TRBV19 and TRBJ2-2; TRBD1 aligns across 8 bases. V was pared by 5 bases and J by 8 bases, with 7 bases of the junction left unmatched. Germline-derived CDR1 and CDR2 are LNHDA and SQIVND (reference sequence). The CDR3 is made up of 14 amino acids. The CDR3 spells CASSPDREQGELFF. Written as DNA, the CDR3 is TGTGCCAGTAGTCCGGACAGGGAACAGGGGGAGCTGTTTTTT.

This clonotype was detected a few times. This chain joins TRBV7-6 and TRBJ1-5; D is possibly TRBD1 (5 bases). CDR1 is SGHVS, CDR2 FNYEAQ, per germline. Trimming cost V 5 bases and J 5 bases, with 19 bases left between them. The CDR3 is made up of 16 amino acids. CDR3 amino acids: CASSDRDLGKHQPQHF. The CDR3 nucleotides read TGTGCCAGCAGCGACCGGGACCTGGGTAAACATCAGCCCCAGCATTTT.

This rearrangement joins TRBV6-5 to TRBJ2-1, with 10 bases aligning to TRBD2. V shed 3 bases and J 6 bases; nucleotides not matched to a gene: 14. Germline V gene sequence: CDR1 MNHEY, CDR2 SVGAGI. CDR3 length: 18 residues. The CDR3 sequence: CASSYGYLAGVQVNEQFF. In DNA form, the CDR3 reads TGTGCCAGCAGTTATGGGTATCTAGCGGGGGTCCAAGTCAATGAGCAGTTCTTC.

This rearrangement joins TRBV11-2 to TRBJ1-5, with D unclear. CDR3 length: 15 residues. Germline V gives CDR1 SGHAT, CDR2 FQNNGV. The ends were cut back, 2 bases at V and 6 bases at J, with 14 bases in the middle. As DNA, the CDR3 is TGTGCCAGCAGCTTAAAGGGCAATTACGGTCAGCCCCAGCATTTT. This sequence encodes CASSLKGNYGQPQHF.

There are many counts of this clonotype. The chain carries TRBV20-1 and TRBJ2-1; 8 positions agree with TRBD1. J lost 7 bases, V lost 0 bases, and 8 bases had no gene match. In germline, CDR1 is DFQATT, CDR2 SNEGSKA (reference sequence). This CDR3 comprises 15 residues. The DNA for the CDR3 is TGCAGTGCTAGAGATATGACAGGGGATCGGAATGAGCAGTTCTTC. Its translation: CSARDMTGDRNEQFF.

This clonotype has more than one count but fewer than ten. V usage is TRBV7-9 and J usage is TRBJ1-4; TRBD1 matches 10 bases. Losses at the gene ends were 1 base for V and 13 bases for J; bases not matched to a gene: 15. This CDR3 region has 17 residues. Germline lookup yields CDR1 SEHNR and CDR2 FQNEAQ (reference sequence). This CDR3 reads CASSLVRQGAAGRGLFF. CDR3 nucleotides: TGTGCCAGCAGCTTAGTCCGACAGGGGGCGGCTGGGAGAGGACTGTTTTTT.

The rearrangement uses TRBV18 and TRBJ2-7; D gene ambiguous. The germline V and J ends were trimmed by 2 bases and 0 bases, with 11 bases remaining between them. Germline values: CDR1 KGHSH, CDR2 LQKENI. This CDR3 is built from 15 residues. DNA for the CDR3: TGTGCCAGCTCACCATCTAGGGCGACCTCCTACGAGCAGTACTTC. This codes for CASSPSRATSYEQYF.

CDR3 region: CASSEGTGEDLDTIYF. In DNA, the CDR3 is TGTGCCAGCAGTGAAGGGACCGGCGAGGACTTAGACACCATATATTTT. The chain recombines TRBV2 with TRBJ1-3, with D unresolved. This CDR3 has 16 residues. V shed 1 base and J shed 8 bases, with 18 bases lying between them. The germline V gene has CDR1 SNHLY and CDR2 FYNNEI.

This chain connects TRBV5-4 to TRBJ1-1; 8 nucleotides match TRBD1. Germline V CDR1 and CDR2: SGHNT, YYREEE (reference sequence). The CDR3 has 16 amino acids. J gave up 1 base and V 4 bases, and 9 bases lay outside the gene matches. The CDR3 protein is CASSPRTGIPNTEAFF. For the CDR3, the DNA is TGTGCCAGCAGCCCCCGGACAGGGATCCCGAACACTGAAGCTTTCTTT.

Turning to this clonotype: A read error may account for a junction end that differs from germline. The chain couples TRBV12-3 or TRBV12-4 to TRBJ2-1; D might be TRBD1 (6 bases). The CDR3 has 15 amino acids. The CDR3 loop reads CASSPNRVGYNEQFF. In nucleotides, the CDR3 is TGTGCTAGCAGCCCAAACAGGGTGGGCTACAATGAGCAGTTCTTC.

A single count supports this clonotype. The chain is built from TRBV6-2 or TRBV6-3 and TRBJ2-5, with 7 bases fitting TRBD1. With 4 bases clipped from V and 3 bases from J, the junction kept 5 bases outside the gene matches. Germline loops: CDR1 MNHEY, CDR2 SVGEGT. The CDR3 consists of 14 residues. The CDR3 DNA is TGTGCCAGCAGTTCCGGGACAGCAAAAGAGACCCAGTACTTC. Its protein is CASSSGTAKETQYF.

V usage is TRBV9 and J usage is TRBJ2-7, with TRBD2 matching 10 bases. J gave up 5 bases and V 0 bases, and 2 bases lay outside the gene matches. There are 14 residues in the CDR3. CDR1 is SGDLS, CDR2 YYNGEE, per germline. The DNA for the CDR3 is TGTGCCAGCAGCGTAGGGGGACTAGCGCACGAGCAGTACTTC. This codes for CASSVGGLAHEQYF.

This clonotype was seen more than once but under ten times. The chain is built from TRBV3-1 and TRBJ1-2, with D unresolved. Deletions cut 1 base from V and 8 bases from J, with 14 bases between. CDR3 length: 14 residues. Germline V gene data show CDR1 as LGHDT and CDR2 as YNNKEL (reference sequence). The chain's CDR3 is CASSQGVAARGYTF. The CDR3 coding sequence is TGTGCCAGCAGCCAAGGGGTGGCTGCTCGAGGCTACACCTTC.

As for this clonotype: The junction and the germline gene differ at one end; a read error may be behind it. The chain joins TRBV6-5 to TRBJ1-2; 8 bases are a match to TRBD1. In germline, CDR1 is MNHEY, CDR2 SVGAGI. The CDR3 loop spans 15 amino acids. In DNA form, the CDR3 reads TGTGCCAGCAGTTACTCGACAGGGGACTTCTATGGCTGCACCTTC. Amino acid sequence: CASSYSTGDFYGCTF.

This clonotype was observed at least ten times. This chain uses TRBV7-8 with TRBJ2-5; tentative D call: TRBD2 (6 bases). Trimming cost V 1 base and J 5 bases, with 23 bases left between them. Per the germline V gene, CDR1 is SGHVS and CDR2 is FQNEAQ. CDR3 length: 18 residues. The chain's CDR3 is CASSLDSAGRFLTETQYF. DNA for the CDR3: TGTGCCAGCAGCTTAGATTCGGCAGGGAGGTTCCTAACTGAGACCCAGTACTTC.

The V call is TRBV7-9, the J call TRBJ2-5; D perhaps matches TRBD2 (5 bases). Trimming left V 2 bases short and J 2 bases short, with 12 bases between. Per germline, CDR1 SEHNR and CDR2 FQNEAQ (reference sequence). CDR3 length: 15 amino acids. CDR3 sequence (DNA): TGTGCCAGCAGCTTACCCCATGGCGGGCAAGAGACCCAGTACTTC. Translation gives CASSLPHGGQETQYF.

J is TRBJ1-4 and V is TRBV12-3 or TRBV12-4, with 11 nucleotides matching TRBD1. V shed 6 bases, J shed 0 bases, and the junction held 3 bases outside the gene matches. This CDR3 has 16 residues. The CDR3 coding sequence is TGTGCCAGCAGCGGACAGGGGGCGCCAACTAATGAAAAACTGTTTTTT. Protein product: CASSGQGAPTNEKLFF.

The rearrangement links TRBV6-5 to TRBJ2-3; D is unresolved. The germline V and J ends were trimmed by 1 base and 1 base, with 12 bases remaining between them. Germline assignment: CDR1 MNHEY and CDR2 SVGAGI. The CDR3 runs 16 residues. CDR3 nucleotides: TGTGCCAGCAGTTACTTCCCGGGCCCCGGCACAGATACGCAGTATTTT. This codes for CASSYFPGPGTDTQYF.

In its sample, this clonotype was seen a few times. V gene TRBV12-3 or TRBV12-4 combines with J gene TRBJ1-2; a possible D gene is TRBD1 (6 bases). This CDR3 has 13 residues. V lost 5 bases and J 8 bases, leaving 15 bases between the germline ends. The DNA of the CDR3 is TGTGCCAGCAGTGTACAGGGAGCGAGGGGCTACACCTTC. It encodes CASSVQGARGYTF.

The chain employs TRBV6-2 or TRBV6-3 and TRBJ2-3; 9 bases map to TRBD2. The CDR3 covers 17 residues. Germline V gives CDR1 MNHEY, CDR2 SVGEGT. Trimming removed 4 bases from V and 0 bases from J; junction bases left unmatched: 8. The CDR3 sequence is CASSFLGSGGSTDTQYF. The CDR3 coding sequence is TGTGCCAGCAGTTTCCTGGGTAGCGGGGGTAGCACAGATACGCAGTATTTT.

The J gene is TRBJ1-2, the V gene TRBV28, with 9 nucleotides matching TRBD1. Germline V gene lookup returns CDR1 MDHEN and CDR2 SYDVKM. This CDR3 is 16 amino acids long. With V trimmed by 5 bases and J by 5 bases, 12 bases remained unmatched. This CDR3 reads CASSTYRGQSGYGYTF. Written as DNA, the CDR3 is TGTGCCAGCAGTACCTACAGGGGGCAAAGTGGGTATGGCTACACCTTC.

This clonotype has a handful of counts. The CDR3 region is CASSFSYGYTF. The CDR3 coding sequence is TGTGCCAGCAGCTTTTCTTATGGCTACACCTTC. The chain links TRBV13 to TRBJ1-2; no definite D call. CDR3 length: 11 residues. V was clipped by 3 bases and J by 5 bases, with 4 bases between them. Per the germline V gene, CDR1 is PRHDT and CDR2 is FYEKMQ (reference sequence). Complete variable domain (other parts from reference TRBV13 and TRBJ1-2): AAGVIQSPRHLIKEKRETATLKCYPIPRHDTVYWYQQGPGQDPQFLISFYEKMQSDKGSIPDRFSAQQFSDYHSELNMSSLELGDSALYFCASSFSYGYTFGSGTRLTVV.

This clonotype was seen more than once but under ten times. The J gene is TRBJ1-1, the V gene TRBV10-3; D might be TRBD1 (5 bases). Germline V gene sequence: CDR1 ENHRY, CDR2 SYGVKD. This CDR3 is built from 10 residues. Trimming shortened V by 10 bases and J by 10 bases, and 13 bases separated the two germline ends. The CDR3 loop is CASKGNSAFF. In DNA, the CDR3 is TGTGCCAGCAAGGGGAATTCAGCTTTCTTT.

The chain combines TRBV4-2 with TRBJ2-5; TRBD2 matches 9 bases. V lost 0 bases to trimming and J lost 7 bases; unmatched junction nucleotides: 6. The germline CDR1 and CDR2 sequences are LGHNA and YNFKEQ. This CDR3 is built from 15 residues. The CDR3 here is CASSQDRGGGGTQYF. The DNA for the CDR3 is TGTGCCAGCAGCCAAGATCGTGGCGGGGGGGGGACCCAGTACTTC.

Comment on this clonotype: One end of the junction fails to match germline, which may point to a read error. CDR3 bases: TGTGCCAGCAGTTTACTGGTGGACAGGGGGCTCCGAGGCACCGGGGGGCTGTTTTTT. Translation gives CASSLLVDRGLRGTGGLFF. V is TRBV27 and J is TRBJ2-2; 11 bases agree with TRBD1. Germline V gene lookup returns CDR1 MNHEY and CDR2 SMNVEV (reference sequence). The CDR3 runs to 19 residues.

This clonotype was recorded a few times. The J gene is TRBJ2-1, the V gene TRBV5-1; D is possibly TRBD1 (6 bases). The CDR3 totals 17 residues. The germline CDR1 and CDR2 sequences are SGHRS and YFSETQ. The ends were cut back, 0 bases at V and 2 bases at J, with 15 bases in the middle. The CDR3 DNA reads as TGCGCCAGCAGCTTGGCCGGGTCAGGGGCACCCTACAATGAGCAGTTCTTC. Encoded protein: CASSLAGSGAPYNEQFF.

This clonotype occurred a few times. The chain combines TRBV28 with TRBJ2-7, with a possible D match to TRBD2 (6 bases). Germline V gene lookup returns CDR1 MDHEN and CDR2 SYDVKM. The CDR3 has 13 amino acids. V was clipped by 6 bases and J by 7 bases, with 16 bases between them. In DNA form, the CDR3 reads TGTGCCAGCAGCCCCTCGGGGGTATATGAGCAGTACGTC. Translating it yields CASSPSGVYEQYV.

The CDR3 region is CVSSPDRGRLSEQYV. In DNA form, the CDR3 reads TGTGTCAGCAGCCCAGACAGGGGGCGACTCTCCGAGCAGTACGTC. V is TRBV28 and J is TRBJ2-7; 10 bases align to TRBD1. The CDR3 covers 15 residues. CDR1 is MDHEN and CDR2 is SYDVKM in the germline V gene.

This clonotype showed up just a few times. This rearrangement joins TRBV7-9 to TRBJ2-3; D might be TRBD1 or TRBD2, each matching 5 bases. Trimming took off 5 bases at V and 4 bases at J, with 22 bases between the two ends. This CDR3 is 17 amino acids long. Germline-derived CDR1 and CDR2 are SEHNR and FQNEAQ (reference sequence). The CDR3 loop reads CASSVATGDGVADTQYF. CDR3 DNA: TGTGCCAGCAGCGTGGCCACCGGGGACGGCGTCGCAGATACGCAGTATTTT. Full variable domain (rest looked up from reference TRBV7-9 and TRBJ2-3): DTGVSQNPRHKITKRGQNVTFRCDPISEHNRLYWYRQTLGQGPEFLTYFQNEAQLEKSRLLSDRFSAERPKGSFSTLEIQRTEQGDSAMYLCASSVATGDGVADTQYFGPGTRLTVL.

This chain's CDR3 is CASTPWSGTKETQYF. The CDR3 DNA reads as TGTGCCAGCACCCCTTGGTCCGGGACTAAAGAGACCCAGTACTTC. The rearrangement links TRBV27 to TRBJ2-5; 7 bases align to TRBD2. The CDR3 is 15 residues long. Germline lookup yields CDR1 MNHEY and CDR2 SMNVEV (reference sequence). After removal of 7 bases from V and 3 bases from J, the junction contained 11 bases not matched to a gene.